This note documents a single T cell receptor beta chain sequence. In germline, CDR1 is KGHDR, CDR2 SFDVKD. The V and J ends lost 7 bases and 5 bases respectively, with 8 bases between them. The CDR3 consists of 13 residues. Sequencing used immunoSEQ multiplex PCR; TCRdb keeps in-frame clones, though not all of them. The sample shows about 310,000 clones, about 89% of them seen only once. This entry is derived from a study of blood T cell repertoires in COVID-19. Study background: COVID-19 samples collected from the United States, Italy and Spain covered acute and convalescent phases.

The V gene is TRBV24-1, the J gene TRBJ2-6, with unresolved D. The clonotype comes from a man in his 60s who had recovered from COVID-19. The sequencing sample was made of PBMCs or T cells enriched from blood (not recorded which). In DNA form, the CDR3 reads TGTGCCACCAGCCCCGGGTGGGCCAACGTCCTGACTTTC. Amino acid sequence: CATSPGWANVLTF.